The sequence of this TCR beta chain was determined in a study of blood T cell repertoires in COVID-19 (dated by TCRdb to the early 2020s). In terms of the full investigation: Collaborator samples came from the United States, Italy and Spain and covered acute and convalescent phases of COVID-19. A freely available public database, intended as a resource for researchers studying the immune response to SARS-CoV-2, is where the repertoires were released. The samples were drawn from two sources: the first 160 participants of the ongoing ImmuneRACE study, and fewer than 1,500 subjects contributed by 6 global collaborators. The material from the prospective study consisted of cDNA or gDNA derived from T cells, B-cell-depleted T cells, or PBMCs. A de-identified subject ID, COVID-19 status, age in years and sex were almost always included in the sample metadata. Deeply sampled blood TCRbeta repertoires from subjects exposed to, actively infected with, or recovered from COVID-19 were included in the dataset. Where HLA class I and class II types were available, the types were taken from metadata supplied by the sample provider, not from assay-based typing.

From cysteine to phenylalanine, the CDR3 is 13 amino acids long. CDR3 DNA is the only sequence kept; it has 39 bases, read in frame from the first base. V lost 4 bases and J lost 7 bases; the stretch between them is 11 bases long. CDR1 and CDR2 were assigned from the germline V gene (reference sequence) as SGHNT and YYREEE. Whole blood was collected in K2EDTA tubes by collaborating institutions according to the institutions' own protocols. Collaborator samples were shipped for TCRbeta analysis as frozen whole blood, isolated PBMCs, or DNA extracted from either sample type. Overall study results and their limits: How much clinical and demographic metadata was included differed by source and by participant, and the metadata was provided uncurated.

TCRbeta CDR3 regions were amplified from genomic DNA using the immunoSEQ Assay, a bias-controlled multiplex PCR. The original methods were these. The number of nucleated cells in each sample was estimated by amplification of reference gene primers within the assay. To quantify the absolute abundance of each unique TCRbeta CDR3 rearrangement, sequence reads were collapsed and filtered. Productive Simpson clonality was computed per sample as the square root of Simpson's diversity index over productive rearrangements. TCRdb stores this immuneACCESS table with in-frame sequences only. Part of the clones is absent; in the studies checked, under half of the shortfall reflects unresolved V genes, and no reason is known for the rest. V and J calls and clone size are as listed in that table; D and trimming were resolved from the DNA. In this sample the table shows tens of thousands of clones, about four fifths of which occur a single time. The leading ten clones occupy approximately 29% of the sample.

Points on this clone: This receptor's antigen is unknown. No base quality values were provided; no much bigger clone lies one nucleotide off.

The chain couples TRBV5-4 to TRBJ1-4; matching of 5 bases hints at TRBD1 as the D gene. This TCR derives from a human donor in a cohort sampled during active COVID-19. Sequencing used peripheral blood. The CDR3 has the sequence CASSVEGVEKLFF. The bases read TGTGCCAGCAGCGTGGAAGGGGTTGAAAAACTGTTTTTT. The reference TRBV5-4 and TRBJ1-4 proteins fill in what lies around the CDR3, so the full variable domain reads ETGVTQSPTHLIKTRGQQVTLRCSSQSGHNTVSWYQQALGQGPQFIFQYYREEENGRGNFPPRFSGLQFPNYSSELNVNALELDDSALYLCASSVEGVEKLFFGSGTQLSVL.